One sample yielded the 8 T cell receptor beta chains listed below, sequenced in a study of T cell responses to AZD1222 COVID-19 vaccine. The assay was immunoSEQ multiplex PCR, and TCRdb's table has in-frame clones only and misses some. The sample contains roughly 160,000 clones, 85% to 95% of which appear only once. The input for sequencing was peripheral blood, taken on day 0 of AZD1222 vaccination. These receptors were taken from an adult in good health.

This sequence joins TRBV2 and TRBJ1-3; no clear D gene. Per germline, CDR1 SNHLY and CDR2 FYNNEI. V was shortened by 7 bases and J by 0 bases, with 10 bases between the two germline ends. This CDR3 region has 14 residues. The DNA for the CDR3 is TGTGCCAGCAAAGGGATCCGCTCTGGAAACACCATATATTTT. Translating it yields CASKGIRSGNTIYF.

This clone was recorded once. The chain joins TRBV5-1 to TRBJ1-2; TRBD1 aligns across 8 bases. Germline CDR1 reads SGHRS; CDR2 reads YFSETQ. The J segment lost 8 bases and the V segment lost 4 bases, leaving 7 bases of the junction unmatched. The CDR3 spans 13 residues. The CDR3 loop is CASSQDRVGGYTF. The CDR3 bases are TGCGCCAGCAGCCAGGACAGGGTAGGAGGCTACACCTTC.

The chain recombines TRBV5-1 with TRBJ1-1; tentative D call: TRBD1 (5 bases). The germline gives CDR1 SGHRS, CDR2 YFSETQ. V lost 7 bases and J 1 base, leaving 11 bases between the germline ends. The CDR3 contains 13 residues. The CDR3 sequence is CASRPGENTEAFF. DNA of the CDR3: TGCGCCAGCCGTCCGGGGGAGAACACTGAAGCTTTCTTT.

The gene calls are TRBV10-3 and TRBJ2-1; 13 nucleotides match TRBD2. Germline CDR1 and CDR2: ENHRY and SYGVKD. The CDR3 covers 15 residues. The J segment lost 8 bases and the V segment lost 6 bases, leaving 7 bases of the junction unmatched. CDR3 nucleotides: TGTGCCATCAGCCAAGGACTAGCGGGAGTCGATGAGCAGTTCTTC. This codes for CAISQGLAGVDEQFF.

V is TRBV20-1 and J is TRBJ1-5; the D gene is possibly TRBD1 (5 bases). CDR1 and CDR2 from the germline V gene are DFQATT and SNEGSKA (reference sequence). The ends were cut back, 3 bases at V and 6 bases at J, with 9 bases in the middle. The CDR3 covers 12 residues. CDR3 nucleotide sequence: TGCAGTGCTAGTAGGGGTGGTCAGCCCCAGCATTTT. Protein sequence: CSASRGGQPQHF.

The V call is TRBV19, the J call TRBJ2-2, with unresolved D. Between the trimmed V and J ends, which lost 7 bases and 5 bases, there was a span of 11 bases. CDR1 is LNHDA and CDR2 is SQIVND in the germline V gene (reference sequence). The CDR3 consists of 13 residues. CDR3 bases: TGTGCCAGTACCCATCGGAGTACCGGGGAGCTGTTTTTT. As protein: CASTHRSTGELFF.

This chain uses TRBV2 with TRBJ2-5; 8 bases agree with TRBD1. V lost 5 bases to trimming and J lost 5 bases; unmatched junction nucleotides: 13. CDR1 SNHLY and CDR2 FYNNEI come from the germline V gene. This CDR3 spans 16 amino acids. CDR3 nucleotides: TGTGCCAGCAGTCGGACGGACAGGGCCCGGACGGAGACCCAGTACTTC. Its protein product is CASSRTDRARTETQYF.

This rearrangement joins TRBV3-1 (or the pseudogene TRBV3-2) to TRBJ1-5; D gene unclear. V was shortened by 4 bases and J by 0 bases, with 7 bases between the two germline ends. The CDR3 covers 14 residues. Germline CDR1 reads LGHDT; CDR2 reads YNNKEL (reference sequence). CDR3 nucleotide sequence: TGTGCCAGCAGCCTAGGCAATAGCAATCAGCCCCAGCATTTT. This gives the protein CASSLGNSNQPQHF.